This TCR beta chain was obtained from a study of cytomegalovirus exposure and HLA in healthy donors. Points from the study as a whole: Association of under 20,000 TCR beta sequences with HLA alleles was found at 0.05 false discovery rate in a later analysis. In terms of immune exposure information, only CMV serostatus was available.

The PCR employed 60 Vbeta primers together with 13 Jbeta primers. Method: immunoSEQ multiplex PCR; TCRdb's copy keeps in-frame clones and lacks some. There are 150,000 to 200,000 clones in the sample; around 81% occur only once, and roughly 1.9% lies in the top ten. At the time of sampling, donors were nominally healthy, though unrecorded immune exposures were likely. Deletions cut 4 bases from V and 3 bases from J, with 10 bases between. Germline lookup yields CDR1 LNHDA and CDR2 SQIVND (reference sequence). The CDR3 has 13 residues. Concerning this clone: The antigen is unknown.

The gene calls are TRBV19 and TRBJ2-7; tentatively, D is TRBD1 (6 bases). This TCR was recovered from a woman aged 30 to 39 in good health and CMV-seropositive. Material: PBMCs. Written as DNA, the CDR3 is TGTGCCAGTAGTAAGGGGGTCGGCTACGAGCAGTACTTC. It is translated as CASSKGVGYEQYF.